The 9 T cell receptor beta chains reported below all come from one sample, sequenced in a study of PD-L1 blockade in urothelial cancer. Produced via immunoSEQ multiplex PCR; TCRdb's table is partial and in-frame only. The sample gives just over 20,000 clones, around 90% of which show up once; about 16% is in the top ten. Sequenced material: PBMCs, taken around atezolizumab (anti-PD-L1) treatment. These receptors came from a woman in her fifties or sixties with urothelial cancer.

This clone was seen more than once but under ten times. The chain has TRBV5-1 and TRBJ2-7, with D perhaps TRBD1 (6 bases). Per the germline V gene, CDR1 is SGHRS and CDR2 is YFSETQ. The CDR3 is 12 residues long. Here the CDR3 reads CTWGPWYDEQYF. The CDR3 bases are TGCACTTGGGGGCCGTGGTACGACGAGCAGTACTTC.

V and J are TRBV28 and TRBJ2-7; 10 bases are a match to TRBD1. In germline, CDR1 is MDHEN, CDR2 SYDVKM. The trim removed 5 bases at V and 7 bases at J, leaving 11 bases unmatched. The CDR3 has 15 amino acids. CDR3 region: CASSLPTGGLGEQYF. In DNA form, the CDR3 reads TGTGCCAGCAGTCTCCCGACAGGGGGCCTCGGGGAGCAGTACTTC.

This clone was recorded only once. The J gene is TRBJ2-3, the V gene TRBV28, with 8 bases lining up with TRBD2. Germline V lookup: CDR1 MDHEN, CDR2 SYDVKM. The CDR3 spans 13 residues. The junction had 5 bases not matched to a gene; V was cut back by 8 bases and J by 4 bases. The CDR3 here is CASVAGGSDTQYF. CDR3 nucleotide sequence: TGTGCCAGCGTGGCGGGAGGCTCAGATACGCAGTATTTT.

The gene calls are TRBV6-5 and TRBJ2-4; 9 nucleotides align to TRBD1. Germline CDR1 reads MNHEY; CDR2 reads SVGAGI. The CDR3 is made up of 14 amino acids. V lost 2 bases, J lost 5 bases, and 1 base stayed unmatched. This CDR3 is CASSYGQGQNIQYF. The CDR3 coding sequence is TGTGCCAGCAGTTACGGACAGGGGCAAAACATTCAGTACTTC.

V usage is TRBV19 and J usage is TRBJ2-5; maybe TRBD1 (6 bases). Germline CDR1 is LNHDA and CDR2 is SQIVND (reference sequence). V lost 4 bases and J lost 2, with 8 bases in between. The length of the CDR3 is 13 residues. The CDR3 DNA sequence: TGTGCCAGTAGTAGGGGGCAGCAAGAGACCCAGTACTTC. Protein product: CASSRGQQETQYF. Full variable domain (missing parts from reference TRBV19 and TRBJ2-5): DGGITQSPKYLFRKEGQNVTLSCEQNLNHDAMYWYRQDPGQGLRLIYYSQIVNDFQKGDIAEGYSVSREKKESFPLTVTSAQKNPTAFYLCASSRGQQETQYFGPGTRLLVL.

The V and J genes are TRBV29-1 and TRBJ2-7; tentatively, D is TRBD2 (6 bases). Germline V gene lookup returns CDR1 SQVTM and CDR2 ANQGSEA. Trimming shortened V by 1 base and J by 2 bases, and 15 bases separated the two germline ends. The CDR3 runs to 15 residues. CDR3 residues: CSVEGAGMGTYEQYF. The CDR3 DNA reads TGCAGCGTTGAAGGGGCGGGAATGGGGACCTACGAGCAGTACTTC.

The rearrangement uses TRBV29-1 and TRBJ2-2; TRBD2 aligns across 11 bases. Germline V gene sequence: CDR1 SQVTM, CDR2 ANQGSEA. V lost 6 bases and J lost 4; bases outside the gene matches: 7. The CDR3 has 15 amino acids. The chain's CDR3 is CSVAGTSGSTGELFF. CDR3 DNA sequence: TGCAGCGTGGCAGGGACTAGCGGATCCACCGGGGAGCTGTTTTTT.

The gene calls are TRBV7-7 and TRBJ2-5; 9 bases line up with TRBD1. J gave up 5 bases and V 0 bases, and 4 bases lay outside the gene matches. This CDR3 is built from 15 residues. In germline, CDR1 is SSHAT, CDR2 FNYEAQ (reference sequence). The CDR3 sequence is CASSLAGTGLETQYF. The DNA for the CDR3 is TGTGCCAGCAGCTTAGCCGGGACAGGGCTGGAGACCCAGTACTTC.

A single count supports this clone. The J gene is TRBJ1-2, the V gene TRBV21-1; the table's D call, TRBD1, has no DNA check behind it. TRBV21-1 is deemed a pseudogene. This CDR3 has 13 residues. The CDR3 region is CASTSEGANGYTF. The CDR3 DNA reads TGTGCCAGCACCTCCGAGGGGGCAAATGGCTACACCTTC.